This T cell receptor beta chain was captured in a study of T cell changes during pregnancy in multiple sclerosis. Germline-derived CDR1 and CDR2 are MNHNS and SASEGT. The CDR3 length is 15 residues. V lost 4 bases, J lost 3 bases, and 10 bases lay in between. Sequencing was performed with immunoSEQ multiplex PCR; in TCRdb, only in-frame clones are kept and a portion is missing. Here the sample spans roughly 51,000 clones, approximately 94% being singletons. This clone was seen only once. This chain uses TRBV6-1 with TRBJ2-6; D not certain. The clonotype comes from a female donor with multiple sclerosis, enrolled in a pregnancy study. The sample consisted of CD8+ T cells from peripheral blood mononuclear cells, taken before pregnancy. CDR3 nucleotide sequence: TGTGCCAGCAGTGTCAGGTCAGATGGGGCCAACGTCCTGACTTTC. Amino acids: CASSVRSDGANVLTF.